The rows below give T cell receptor beta chains drawn from one sample of a study of T cell responses to AZD1222 COVID-19 vaccine. Assay used: immunoSEQ multiplex PCR; TCRdb lists only in-frame clones, some missing. The sample includes approximately 97,000 clones, approximately 81% seen only once; the top ten take approximately 15%. The input for sequencing was peripheral blood, taken on day 0 of AZD1222 vaccination. These receptors were obtained from an adult in good health. The CDR3 runs from the conserved cysteine through the conserved F or W. Where a row states a size, it is once, few, many or the class of an expanded clone; other rows omit it.

V gene	clone size	CDR3 protein
TRBV11-3	-	CASSLETGVTDTQYF
TRBV19	-	CASSTIGGPYGYTF
TRBV4-2	-	CASSQDPAGGLNTEAFF
TRBV14	-	CASQHRAPNSPLHF
TRBV4-1	-	CASSPREGSIGNSPLHF
TRBV27	few	CASSLWVGGSNQPQHF
TRBV7-9	-	CASSSRYYEQYF
TRBV19	once	CASSVKTGGFGEKLFF
TRBV5-1	-	CASSSSPGGGYEKLFF
TRBV18	once	CASAGGPQETQYF
TRBV4-3	-	CASSPGAGLNYGYTF
TRBV19	-	CASSIGQGRVNTEAFF
TRBV20-1	-	CSASAGLGEFF
TRBV27	-	CASSFGTAGYEQYF
TRBV7-8	-	CASSLTSGDTEAFF
TRBV19	-	CASRLGPLEANVLTF
TRBV7-9	-	CASSPTDGTLGEQYF
TRBV7-2	-	CASSTSRGGSSGANVLTF
TRBV18	-	CASSHTNGAANTGELFF
TRBV4-2	-	CASSQDSGLNAEAFF
TRBV20-1	-	CSASRTSSPLHF
TRBV28	-	CASRHRGTEAFF
TRBV21-1	-	CASSKGSGRADLDTQYF
TRBV29-1	-	CSVRTGSQPQHF
TRBV3-1/TRBV3-2	-	CASSLRLAGVREQYF
TRBV12-3/TRBV12-4	-	CASSLGPFYEQYF